This T cell receptor (beta chain) was documented in a study of T cells after posttransplantation cyclophosphamide (dated by TCRdb to 2016 to 2017). Regarding the study in general: Using TRB sequencing, the study followed how the T cell repertoire reconstituted after myeloablative bone marrow transplantation in which posttransplantation cyclophosphamide served as GVHD prophylaxis. Antigen receptor sequencing covered samples from 35 PTCy-treated patients and around 15 of their related bone marrow donors. TRB sequencing was performed on blood from all 35 or so PTCy patients with 1-year posttransplant specimens. TRB sequencing was also done on up to roughly 3 additional blood samples from 2 to 5.2 years after transplant in 3 patients, and on pretransplant blood from 4 patients. Because TRA and TRB clonality correlated tightly in 10 or so samples, later TCR analyses were limited to TRB. Public TRB sequences were searched against a database of over 3,500 sequences associated with responses to pathogens, tumor antigens, self-antigens and alloantigens. Overall results and qualifications from the work: Donor-recipient similarity was low at 1-2 months but increased during the first year, and donor CD8+ memory clones often dominated later blood repertoires. The TRB repertoires of T cells infiltrating skin or the GI tract showed only limited overlap with the TRB repertoires found in blood. Across roughly 40 patients, recipient CMV seropositivity and CMV reactivation were highly associated with TRB clonality; PTCy diversity was similar to CNI/methotrexate controls.

What the treatment or condition label conveys for this sample: high-dose cyclophosphamide on days +3 and +4 as single-agent GVHD prophylaxis. For conditioning, the PTCy patients got busulfan and fludarabine, then a related or unrelated marrow graft, followed by cyclophosphamide on days +3 and +4. The PTCy-treated patients were drawn from a prospective, multi-institutional clinical trial. Mononuclear cells from peripheral blood and bone marrow were separated by Ficoll-Hypaque density centrifugation and then cryopreserved. TRB sequencing was run on genomic DNA with either the immunoSEQ assay at survey resolution or the hsTCRB kit. Turning to the authors' computational methods: The immunoSEQ software handled initial read processing, and the LymphoSeq R package was used for repertoire analyses. Clonality was computed as 1 minus normalized Shannon entropy; Gini coefficient was also calculated for each TRB dataset. Phenotypes of unsorted samples were inferred by mapping TRB sequences from sorted subsets of the recipient or donor onto unsorted samples of the same recipient. TCRdb obtained this table from immuneACCESS and retained in-frame rearrangements with V and J assigned. These tables miss some clones; where compared with another copy, unresolved V genes account for less than half of the shortfall, and the remainder is unexplained. V and J calls and clone size are copied from that table; D and trimming were computed from the DNA. Recorded for this sample are about 3,300 clones; 85% to 90% of them occurred a single time. Of the sample, approximately 7% falls within the top ten clones.

As for this clone: The specificity of this receptor is unknown. No much larger clone exists at a distance of one base, and base qualities are not known.

Here the sequenced sample was PBMCs, taken after allogeneic stem cell transplant with posttransplant cyclophosphamide. The TCR sequence derives from a female patient aged 50-60 years who received an allogeneic stem cell transplant from an unrelated donor, was CMV-positive, and had acute and chronic GVHD. After a transplant, some T cells may have been passed on by the graft donor.

The nucleotide sequence is TGTGCCAGCAGTGACGGACTCCGTTACGAGCAGTACTTC. Its protein reads: CASSDGLRYEQYF. In this chain, TRBV6-6 is recombined with TRBJ2-5; a tentative D match to TRBD2 spans 5 bases. The J call is uncertain, as TRBJ2-7 better fits the DNA end. From its cysteine to its phenylalanine, the CDR3 spans 13 amino acids. Of the read, only the CDR3 DNA is kept; its 39 bases are in frame from base 1. CDR1 and CDR2 are drawn from the germline V gene (reference sequence): MNHNY, SVGAGI.